This T cell receptor beta chain was found in a study of T cells in Graves' hyperthyroidism and ophthalmopathy. Researchers amplified the TCR beta CDR3 regions from RNA transcripts. Using the HTBI primer set, a first-round RT-PCR was run on the TCR CDR3. TCRdb redid the calling of the multiplex PCR reads with MiXCR, one entry per CDR3 protein. This table has about 350,000 distinct CDR3 sequences, roughly 19% appearing once. The CDR3 extends over 18 amino acids. V was clipped by 5 bases and J by 5 bases; unmatched bases: 16. CDR1 SGHAT and CDR2 FQDESV come from the germline V gene (reference sequence). Sequencing was carried out using blood. The V and J genes are TRBV11-1 and TRBJ2-5; 11 bases align to TRBD2. This TCR came from a woman between 18 and 29 years old with Graves' hyperthyroidism. The CDR3 loop reads CASSQRTSGFRAWETQYF. The CDR3 nucleotides read TGTGCCAGCAGCCAGAGGACTAGCGGGTTCCGGGCTTGGGAGACCCAGTACTTC.